One sample yielded the 25 T cell receptor beta chains listed below, sequenced in a study of blood T cell repertoires in COVID-19. This table comes from immunoSEQ multiplex PCR, and its TCRdb copy is limited to in-frame clones, with some not included. This repertoire shows about 190,000 clones, less than 90% found once; its top ten account for 1% to 1.4%. Material: peripheral blood. Source of these receptors: a man aged 30 to 45 with acute or convalescent COVID-19.

V and J are TRBV27 and TRBJ1-6; D is perhaps TRBD1 (5 bases). From germline, CDR1 is MNHEY and CDR2 SMNVEV (reference sequence). Trimming took 5 bases from V and 3 from J, leaving 20 bases between them. The CDR3 length is 18 residues. CDR3 protein: CASSPSPGRGYYNSPLHF. The CDR3 nucleotides are TGTGCCAGCAGTCCATCCCCGGGTAGGGGATACTATAATTCACCCCTCCACTTT.

The J gene is TRBJ2-7, the V gene TRBV6-6; TRBD2 is a possible D gene (6 bases). V lost 2 bases to trimming and J lost 3 bases, with 14 bases between them. The CDR3 covers 15 residues. Per germline, CDR1 MNHNY and CDR2 SVGAGI (reference sequence). CDR3 protein: CASSYGGTRDYEQYF. Written as DNA, the CDR3 is TGTGCCAGCAGTTACGGGGGGACTCGTGACTACGAGCAGTACTTC.

This chain links TRBV7-8 with TRBJ1-6; tentatively, D is TRBD1 (6 bases). The germline CDR1 and CDR2 sequences are SGHVS and FQNEAQ. V was shortened by 1 base and J by 6 bases, with 13 bases between the two germline ends. CDR3 size: 16 residues. CDR3 coding DNA: TGTGCCAGCAGCTTAGTACAGGGAAATCTTAATTCACCCCTCCACTTT. Its protein is CASSLVQGNLNSPLHF.

This chain connects TRBV3-1 (or the pseudogene TRBV3-2) to TRBJ2-7, with D possibly TRBD2 on 6 matching bases. Germline V gives CDR1 LGHDT, CDR2 YNNKEL (reference sequence). V dropped 6 bases and J dropped 0 bases, with 12 bases sitting between them. The CDR3 loop spans 14 amino acids. CDR3 nucleotide sequence: TGTGCCAGCAGTCGAGGCGGGAACTCCTACGAGCAGTACTTC. Translation: CASSRGGNSYEQYF.

J is TRBJ1-1 and V is TRBV30; D remains unclear. CDR1 and CDR2 (germline): GTSNPN, SVGIG (reference sequence). Trimming took off 7 bases at V and 3 bases at J, with 15 bases between the two ends. The CDR3 has 13 residues. CDR3 DNA: TGTGCCTCTTGCGAGGGATTGCACACTGAAGCTTTCTTT. Its translation is CASCEGLHTEAFF.

The genes are TRBV5-5 and TRBJ1-6; 7 positions match TRBD1. Trimming at V came to 4 bases and at J to 9 bases, leaving 4 bases not matched to a gene. Germline assignment: CDR1 SGHKS and CDR2 YYEKEE (reference sequence). This CDR3 comprises 13 residues. CDR3: CASSKGAGSPLHF. Here the CDR3 DNA reads TGTGCCAGCAGCAAGGGGGCAGGTTCACCCCTCCACTTT.

The chain links TRBV4-1 to TRBJ2-2; 9 bases map to TRBD2. Germline-derived CDR1 and CDR2 are MGHRA and YSYEKL. The V and J ends lost 6 bases and 7 bases, in that order; junction bases with no gene match: 12. The CDR3 contains 16 residues. This chain's CDR3 is CASRHGLAGGLGELFF. The CDR3 bases are TGCGCCAGCAGGCACGGCCTGGCGGGGGGGCTCGGGGAGCTGTTTTTT.

This chain's CDR3 is CASSSGQWGEQYF. The CDR3 DNA follows: TGTGCCAGCAGCTCGGGACAGTGGGGCGAGCAGTACTTC. The chain recombines TRBV5-5 with TRBJ2-7; 7 bases are a match to TRBD1. Losses at the gene ends were 3 bases for V and 6 bases for J; bases not matched to a gene: 6. The germline gives CDR1 SGHKS, CDR2 YYEKEE (reference sequence). This CDR3 has 13 residues.

V gene TRBV29-1 combines with J gene TRBJ1-1, with TRBD1 identical over 7 bases. Germline CDR1 is SQVTM and CDR2 is ANQGSEA. The CDR3 totals 13 residues. V dropped 4 bases and J dropped 6; count of bases not matched to a gene: 8. The CDR3 is CSVVPDRLSEAFF. Written as DNA, the CDR3 is TGCAGCGTTGTACCGGACAGGCTATCTGAAGCTTTCTTT.

This chain links TRBV30 with TRBJ2-3; a possible D gene is TRBD2 (6 bases). V shed 5 bases and J shed 7 bases, with 22 bases lying between them. CDR3 length: 15 residues. Germline V gives CDR1 GTSNPN, CDR2 SVGIG (reference sequence). CDR3 region: CAWGTYSGLYYTQYF. The CDR3 DNA follows: TGTGCCTGGGGGACTTATTCGGGACTTTACTATACGCAGTATTTT.

The chain joins TRBV7-2 to TRBJ1-5, with D hard to call. V was cut by 4 bases and J by 0 bases, with 13 bases left in between. CDR3 length: 16 amino acids. In germline, CDR1 is SGHTA, CDR2 FQGNSA. This chain's CDR3 is CASSSRRGNSNQPQHF. CDR3 nucleotides: TGTGCCAGCAGCTCCCGGCGGGGAAATAGCAATCAGCCCCAGCATTTT.

This chain connects TRBV9 to TRBJ2-2, with 11 bases identical to TRBD2. Germline CDR1 reads SGDLS; CDR2 reads YYNGEE. CDR3 length equals 17 residues. J was trimmed by 0 bases and V by 4 bases; bases with no gene match: 5. This chain's CDR3 is CASSLRGLAANTGELFF. The CDR3 DNA reads TGTGCCAGCAGCCTTAGGGGACTAGCGGCGAACACCGGGGAGCTGTTTTTT.

The rearrangement uses TRBV30 and TRBJ2-7; perhaps TRBD1 as D (6 bases). V lost 2 bases and J 2 bases, leaving 10 bases between the germline ends. This CDR3 is 13 amino acids long. Germline CDR1 GTSNPN, CDR2 SVGIG (reference sequence). The CDR3 here is CAWSRDMTYEQYF. CDR3 sequence (DNA): TGTGCCTGGAGTCGGGACATGACCTACGAGCAGTACTTC.

In the case of this clone: The sample has other DNA sequences that encode this CDR3 too. This chain connects TRBV7-2 to TRBJ2-1; TRBD2 matches at 9 bases. The CDR3 is 15 residues long. Germline CDR1 and CDR2: SGHTA and FQGNSA. V was clipped by 5 bases and J by 0 bases; unmatched bases: 2. CDR3 in amino acids: CASSVSGSSYNEQFF. The CDR3 bases are TGTGCCAGCAGCGTTAGCGGGAGCTCCTACAATGAGCAGTTCTTC.

The chain uses TRBV28 and TRBJ1-5; 8 nucleotides line up with TRBD1. Trimming at V came to 3 bases and at J to 2 bases, leaving 15 bases not matched to a gene. From germline, CDR1 is MDHEN and CDR2 SYDVKM. The CDR3 loop spans 19 amino acids. CDR3 coding DNA: TGTGCCAGCAGTTTTAATCGGCAGGGGGCCCGAGGGGGCAATCAGCCCCAGCATTTT. Its protein product is CASSFNRQGARGGNQPQHF.

V usage is TRBV19 and J usage is TRBJ2-5; TRBD1 is a possible D gene (5 bases). Trimming stripped 7 bases from V and 0 bases from J, with 9 bases between. Per germline, CDR1 LNHDA and CDR2 SQIVND (reference sequence). This CDR3 contains 13 residues. CDR3 coding DNA: TGTGCCAGTATAGGGGCTAACCAAGAGACCCAGTACTTC. Protein: CASIGANQETQYF.

J is TRBJ1-1 and V is TRBV19, with D hard to call. Germline lookup yields CDR1 LNHDA and CDR2 SQIVND (reference sequence). The CDR3 spans 15 residues. V lost 1 base to trimming and J lost 2 bases, with 11 bases between them. CDR3 region: CASSIGEGLNTEAFF. The CDR3 DNA sequence: TGTGCCAGTAGTATAGGGGAGGGATTAAACACTGAAGCTTTCTTT.

The rearrangement links TRBV2 to TRBJ2-2; D possibly corresponds to TRBD1 (5 bases). Germline V gene data show CDR1 as SNHLY and CDR2 as FYNNEI. V lost 10 bases and J lost 5, with 17 bases in between. The CDR3 loop spans 14 amino acids. The CDR3 protein is CATPKGRATGELFF. CDR3 coding DNA: TGTGCCACCCCAAAGGGCAGGGCGACCGGGGAGCTGTTTTTT.

The V gene is TRBV5-1, the J gene TRBJ1-3; D might be TRBD1 (6 bases). Germline CDR1 is SGHRS and CDR2 is YFSETQ. The germline V and J ends were trimmed by 3 bases and 12 bases, with 25 bases remaining between them. This CDR3 region has 16 residues. DNA of the CDR3: TGCGCCAGCAGCTCCGACTACAGGGTTCTAGAAGGGGGCATATATTTT. It yields the protein CASSSDYRVLEGGIYF.

J is TRBJ2-3 and V is TRBV7-2; maybe TRBD2 (6 bases). Germline lookup yields CDR1 SGHTA and CDR2 FQGNSA. V was shortened by 6 bases and J by 2 bases, with 12 bases between the two germline ends. This CDR3 spans 14 amino acids. CDR3 residues: CASSKLAPTDTQYF. The CDR3 DNA reads as TGTGCCAGCAGTAAACTAGCCCCCACAGATACGCAGTATTTT.

This clone has more than one count but fewer than ten. J is TRBJ1-4 and V is TRBV2; possibly TRBD1 for D (6 bases). Germline CDR1 SNHLY, CDR2 FYNNEI. Trimming cost V 2 bases and J 7 bases, with 17 bases left between them. CDR3 size: 16 residues. CDR3 amino acids: CASSELFGGRSEKLFF. The CDR3 bases are TGTGCCAGCAGTGAACTCTTTGGGGGCCGAAGTGAAAAACTGTTTTTT. The variable domain in full, completed from reference TRBV2 and TRBJ1-4, reads EPEVTQTPSHQVTQMGQEVILRCVPISNHLYFYWYRQILGQKVEFLVSFYNNEISEKSEIFDDQFSVERPDGSNFTLKIRSTKLEDSAMYFCASSELFGGRSEKLFFGSGTQLSVL.

This clone was counted only a few times. The CDR3 coding sequence is TGTGCCAGTAGTTGGGGGACAGTTCCTGAAAAACTGTTTTTT. It encodes CASSWGTVPEKLFF. The chain has TRBV19 and TRBJ1-4; TRBD1 matches at 7 bases. The V and J ends lost 5 bases and 7 bases, in that order; junction bases with no gene match: 7. CDR3 length equals 14 residues. Germline V lookup: CDR1 LNHDA, CDR2 SQIVND (reference sequence).

The sample holds a few counts of this clone. The chain couples TRBV6-5 to TRBJ1-1; unclear D gene. V lost 0 bases to trimming and J lost 6 bases, with 8 bases between them. Germline V lookup: CDR1 MNHEY, CDR2 SVGAGI. This CDR3 is 13 amino acids long. CDR3 amino acids: CASSYSTAAEAFF. The DNA of the CDR3 is TGTGCCAGCAGTTACTCGACGGCGGCTGAAGCTTTCTTT.

The V and J genes are TRBV19 and TRBJ1-6, with TRBD1 as a possible D gene (6 bases). Trimming removed 8 bases at V and 10 bases at J, with 9 bases between. CDR3 length: 11 residues. Germline lookup yields CDR1 LNHDA and CDR2 SQIVND (reference sequence). The CDR3 DNA sequence: TGTGCCAGTTCAGGGGACTCACCCCTCCACTTT. Translated: CASSGDSPLHF.

The J gene is TRBJ2-1, the V gene TRBV24-1; TRBD2 matches 10 bases. Germline loops: CDR1 KGHDR, CDR2 SFDVKD. V lost 10 bases, J lost 5 bases, and 4 bases stayed unmatched. CDR3 size: 13 residues. The CDR3 bases are TGTGCCACGGAGCGGGAGGGTAACAATGAGCAGTTCTTC. This encodes CATEREGNNEQFF.